This T cell receptor beta chain derives from a study of blood T cell repertoires in COVID-19. Sequenced by immunoSEQ multiplex PCR; TCRdb stores in-frame clones only, minus some. The sample consists of approximately 200,000 clones, 80% of them appearing once. The CDR3 totals 16 residues. V lost 0 bases, J lost 6 bases, and 15 bases lay in between. The germline gives CDR1 SGHTA, CDR2 FQGNSA. This chain joins TRBV7-2 and TRBJ1-5; the D gene is possibly TRBD1 (5 bases). Sequencing was done on a sample of peripheral blood. The TCR originated in a human donor in a cohort sampled during active COVID-19. The CDR3 is CASSLARGVLGQPQHF. The CDR3 DNA sequence: TGTGCCAGCAGCTTAGCGCGGGGGGTATTGGGTCAGCCCCAGCATTTT.